This T cell receptor (beta chain) derives from a study of T cells in localized non-small cell lung cancer. Study-level points and caveats: Longer survival (overall) was linked to higher T cell density in blood. Heterogeneity remains possible, as sequencing covered one tumor region only.

This CDR3 region has 12 residues. V was pared by 4 bases and J by 10 bases, with 11 bases between. Per germline, CDR1 MNHEY and CDR2 SVGAGI. The method was immunoSEQ multiplex PCR; TCRdb's version includes in-frame clones alone and lacks a portion of them. Of roughly 16,000 clones in the sample, approximately 85% were seen once. Remarks on this clone: Its antigen is not known.

This TCR was recovered from a woman aged 35-70 years with stage I lung adenocarcinoma. The rearrangement uses TRBV6-5 and TRBJ2-1; D remains ambiguous. The sequencing here drew on peripheral blood, taken before any cancer treatment. CDR3 bases: TGTGCCAGCAGTTCCCTCCGGTGGGAGCAGTTCTTC. It specifies CASSSLRWEQFF.